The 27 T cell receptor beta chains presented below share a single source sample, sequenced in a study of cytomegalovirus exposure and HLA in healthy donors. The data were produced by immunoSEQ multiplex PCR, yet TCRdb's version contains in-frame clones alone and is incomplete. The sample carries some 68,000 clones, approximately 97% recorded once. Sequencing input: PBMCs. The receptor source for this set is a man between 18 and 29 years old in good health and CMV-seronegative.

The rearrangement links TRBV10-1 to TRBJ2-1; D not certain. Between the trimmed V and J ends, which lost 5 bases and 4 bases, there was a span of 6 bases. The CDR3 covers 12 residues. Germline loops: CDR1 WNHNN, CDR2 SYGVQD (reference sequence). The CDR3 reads CASSPGYNEQFF. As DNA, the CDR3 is TGCGCCAGCAGTCCAGGTTACAATGAGCAGTTCTTC.

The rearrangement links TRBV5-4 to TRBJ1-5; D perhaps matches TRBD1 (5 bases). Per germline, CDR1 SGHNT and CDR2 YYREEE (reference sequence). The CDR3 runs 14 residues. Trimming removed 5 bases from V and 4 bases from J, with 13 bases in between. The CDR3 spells CASSSGLGNQPQHF. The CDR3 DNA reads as TGTGCCAGCAGTTCAGGGTTGGGGAATCAGCCCCAGCATTTT.

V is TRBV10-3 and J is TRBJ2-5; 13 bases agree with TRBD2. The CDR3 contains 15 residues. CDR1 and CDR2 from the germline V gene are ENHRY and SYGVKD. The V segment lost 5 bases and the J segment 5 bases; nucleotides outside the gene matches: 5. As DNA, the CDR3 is TGTGCCATCAGTCGTTCGACTAGCGGGAGGGAGACCCAGTACTTC. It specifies CAISRSTSGRETQYF.

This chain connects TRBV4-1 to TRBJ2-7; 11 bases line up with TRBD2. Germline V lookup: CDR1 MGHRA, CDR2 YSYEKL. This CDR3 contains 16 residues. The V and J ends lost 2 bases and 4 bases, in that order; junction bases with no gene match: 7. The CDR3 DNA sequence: TGCGCCAGCAGCCAAAGTAGCGGGAGGGCCAGGTACGAGCAGTACTTC. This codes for CASSQSSGRARYEQYF.

In nucleotides, the CDR3 is TGTGCCAGCAGTCGACAGGGGGCTAACGAGCAGTACTTC. Protein: CASSRQGANEQYF. The chain links TRBV6-1 to TRBJ2-7; 10 nucleotides match TRBD1. The germline V gene encodes CDR1 MNHNS and CDR2 SASEGT. The ends lost 5 bases at V and 5 bases at J; junction bases unmatched: 3. This CDR3 has 13 residues.

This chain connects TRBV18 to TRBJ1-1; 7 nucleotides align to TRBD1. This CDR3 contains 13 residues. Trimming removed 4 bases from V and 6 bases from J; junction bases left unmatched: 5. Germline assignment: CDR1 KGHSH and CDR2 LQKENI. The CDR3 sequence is CASSRDSNAEAFF. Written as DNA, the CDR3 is TGTGCCAGCTCACGGGACAGCAACGCTGAAGCTTTCTTT.

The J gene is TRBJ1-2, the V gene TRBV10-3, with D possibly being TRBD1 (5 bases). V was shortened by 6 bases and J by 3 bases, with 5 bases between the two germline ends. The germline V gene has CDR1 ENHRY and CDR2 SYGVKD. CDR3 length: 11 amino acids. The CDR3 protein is CAIRTDYGYTF. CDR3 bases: TGTGCCATCAGGACAGACTATGGCTACACCTTC.

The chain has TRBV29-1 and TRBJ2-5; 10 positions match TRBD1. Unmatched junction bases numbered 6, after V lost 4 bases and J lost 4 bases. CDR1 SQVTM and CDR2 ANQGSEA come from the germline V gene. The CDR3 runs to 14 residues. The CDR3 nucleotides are TGCAGCGTTGTCGGGACAGGGGTATTAGAGACCCAGTACTTC. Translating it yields CSVVGTGVLETQYF.

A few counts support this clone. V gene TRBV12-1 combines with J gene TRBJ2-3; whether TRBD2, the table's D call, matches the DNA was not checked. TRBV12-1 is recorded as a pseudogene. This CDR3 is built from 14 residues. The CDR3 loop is CASSLEFPTDTQYF. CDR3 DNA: TGTGCCAGCAGTTTAGAATTCCCCACAGATACGCAGTATTTT.

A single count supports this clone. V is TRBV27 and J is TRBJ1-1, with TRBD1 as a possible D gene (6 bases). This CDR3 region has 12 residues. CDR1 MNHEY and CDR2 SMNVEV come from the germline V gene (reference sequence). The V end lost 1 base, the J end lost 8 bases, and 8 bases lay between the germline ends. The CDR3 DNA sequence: TGTGCCAGCAGTTTATACGGACAGGAAGCTTTCTTT. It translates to CASSLYGQEAFF.

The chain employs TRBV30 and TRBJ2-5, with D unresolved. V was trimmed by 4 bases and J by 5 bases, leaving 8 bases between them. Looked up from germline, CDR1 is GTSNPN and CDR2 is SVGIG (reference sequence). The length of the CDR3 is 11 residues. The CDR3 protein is CAWNRVETQYF. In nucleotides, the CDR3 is TGTGCCTGGAACCGGGTTGAGACCCAGTACTTC.

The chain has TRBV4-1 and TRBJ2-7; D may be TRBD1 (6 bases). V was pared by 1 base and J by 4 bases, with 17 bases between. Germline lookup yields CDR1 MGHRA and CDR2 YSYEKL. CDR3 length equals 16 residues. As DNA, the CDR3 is TGCGCCAGCAGCCAAGGGACCACAGGGTTTCTTTACGAGCAGTACTTC. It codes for CASSQGTTGFLYEQYF.

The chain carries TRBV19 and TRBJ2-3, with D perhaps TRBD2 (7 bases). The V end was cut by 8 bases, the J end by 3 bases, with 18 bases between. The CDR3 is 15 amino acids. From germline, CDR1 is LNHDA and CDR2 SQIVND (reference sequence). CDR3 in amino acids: CASCGAGACTDTQYF. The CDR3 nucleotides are TGTGCCAGTTGCGGCGCGGGGGCTTGTACAGATACGCAGTATTTT. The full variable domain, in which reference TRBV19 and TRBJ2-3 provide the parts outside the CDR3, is DGGITQSPKYLFRKEGQNVTLSCEQNLNHDAMYWYRQDPGQGLRLIYYSQIVNDFQKGDIAEGYSVSREKKESFPLTVTSAQKNPTAFYLCASCGAGACTDTQYFGPGTRLTVL.

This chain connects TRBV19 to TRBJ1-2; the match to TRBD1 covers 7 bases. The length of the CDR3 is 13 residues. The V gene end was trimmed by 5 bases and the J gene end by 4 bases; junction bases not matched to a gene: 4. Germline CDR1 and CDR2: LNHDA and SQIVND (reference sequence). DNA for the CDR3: TGTGCCAGTAGTCACCCAGGGGGCTATGGCTACACCTTC. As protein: CASSHPGGYGYTF.

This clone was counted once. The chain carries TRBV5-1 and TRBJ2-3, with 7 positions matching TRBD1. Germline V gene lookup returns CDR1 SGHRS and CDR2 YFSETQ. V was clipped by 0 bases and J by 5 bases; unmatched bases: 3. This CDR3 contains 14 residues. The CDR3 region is CASSLDRGRDTQYF. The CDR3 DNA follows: TGCGCCAGCAGCTTGGACAGGGGTAGAGATACGCAGTATTTT.

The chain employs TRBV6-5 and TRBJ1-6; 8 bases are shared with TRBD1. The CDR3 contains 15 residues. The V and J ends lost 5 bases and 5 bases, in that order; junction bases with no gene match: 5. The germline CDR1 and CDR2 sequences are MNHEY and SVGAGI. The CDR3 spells CASSRQGLDNSPLHF. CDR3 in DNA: TGTGCCAGCAGTAGACAGGGGTTGGATAATTCACCCCTCCACTTT.

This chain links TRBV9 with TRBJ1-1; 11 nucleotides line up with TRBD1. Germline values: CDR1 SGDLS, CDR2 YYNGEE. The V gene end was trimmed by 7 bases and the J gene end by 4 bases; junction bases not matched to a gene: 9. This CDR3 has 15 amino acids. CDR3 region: CASGRTGGRGTEAFF. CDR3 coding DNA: TGTGCCAGCGGAAGGACAGGGGGCAGAGGCACTGAAGCTTTCTTT.

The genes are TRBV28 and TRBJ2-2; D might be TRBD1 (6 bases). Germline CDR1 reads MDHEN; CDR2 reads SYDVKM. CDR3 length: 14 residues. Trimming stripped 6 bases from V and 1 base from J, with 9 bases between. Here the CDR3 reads CASSQGQNTGELFF. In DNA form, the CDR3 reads TGTGCCAGCAGCCAGGGACAGAACACCGGGGAGCTGTTTTTT.

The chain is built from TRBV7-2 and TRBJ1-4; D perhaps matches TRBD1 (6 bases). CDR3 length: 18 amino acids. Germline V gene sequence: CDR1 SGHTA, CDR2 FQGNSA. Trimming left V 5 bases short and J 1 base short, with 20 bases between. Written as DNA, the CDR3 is TGTGCCAGCAGCCCGAGAACACTAGGGGGGGTAACTAATGAAAAACTGTTTTTT. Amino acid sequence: CASSPRTLGGVTNEKLFF.

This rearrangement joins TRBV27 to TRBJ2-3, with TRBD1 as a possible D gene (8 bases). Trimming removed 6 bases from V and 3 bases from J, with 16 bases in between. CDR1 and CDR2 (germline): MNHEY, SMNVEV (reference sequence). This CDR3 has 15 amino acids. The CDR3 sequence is CASRSTGGVTDTQYF. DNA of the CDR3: TGTGCCAGCAGATCCACAGGGGGGGTGACAGATACGCAGTATTTT.

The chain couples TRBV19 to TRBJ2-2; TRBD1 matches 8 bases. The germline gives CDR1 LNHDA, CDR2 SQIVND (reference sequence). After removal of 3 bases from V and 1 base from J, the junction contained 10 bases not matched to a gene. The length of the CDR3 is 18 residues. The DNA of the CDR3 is TGTGCCAGTAGTATTCAGATAGGGGGGACAGGGAACACCGGGGAGCTGTTTTTT. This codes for CASSIQIGGTGNTGELFF.

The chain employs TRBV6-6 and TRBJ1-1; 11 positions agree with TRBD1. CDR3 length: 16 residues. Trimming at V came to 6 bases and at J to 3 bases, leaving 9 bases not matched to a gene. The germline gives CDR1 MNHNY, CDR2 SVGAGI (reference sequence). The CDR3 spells CASSIRTGGGDTEAFF. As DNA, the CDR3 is TGTGCCAGCAGCATCAGGACAGGGGGCGGGGACACTGAAGCTTTCTTT.

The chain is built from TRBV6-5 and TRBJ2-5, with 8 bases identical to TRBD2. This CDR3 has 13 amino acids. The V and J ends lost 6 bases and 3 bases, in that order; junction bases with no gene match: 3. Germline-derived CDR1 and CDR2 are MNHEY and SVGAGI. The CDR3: CASRILAEETQYF. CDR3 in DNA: TGTGCCAGCAGGATACTAGCGGAAGAGACCCAGTACTTC.

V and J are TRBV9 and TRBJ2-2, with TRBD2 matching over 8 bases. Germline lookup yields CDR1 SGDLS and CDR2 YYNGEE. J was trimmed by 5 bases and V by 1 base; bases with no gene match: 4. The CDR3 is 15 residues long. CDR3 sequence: CASSVTGRDTGELFF. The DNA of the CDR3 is TGTGCCAGCAGCGTAACCGGGAGGGATACCGGGGAGCTGTTTTTT.

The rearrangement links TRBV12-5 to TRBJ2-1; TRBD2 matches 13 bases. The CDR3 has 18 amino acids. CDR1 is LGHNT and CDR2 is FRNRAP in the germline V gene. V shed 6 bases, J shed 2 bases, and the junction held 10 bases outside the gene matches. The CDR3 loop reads CASGAPEGTSGAYNEQFF. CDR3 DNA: TGTGCTAGTGGCGCCCCTGAGGGGACTAGCGGGGCCTACAATGAGCAGTTCTTC.

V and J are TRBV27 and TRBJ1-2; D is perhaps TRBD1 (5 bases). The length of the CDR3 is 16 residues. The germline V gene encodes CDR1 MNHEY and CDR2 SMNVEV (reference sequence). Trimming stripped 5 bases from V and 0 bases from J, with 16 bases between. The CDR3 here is CASSRQGISANYGYTF. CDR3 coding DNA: TGTGCCAGCAGTCGCCAGGGTATCTCAGCTAACTATGGCTACACCTTC.

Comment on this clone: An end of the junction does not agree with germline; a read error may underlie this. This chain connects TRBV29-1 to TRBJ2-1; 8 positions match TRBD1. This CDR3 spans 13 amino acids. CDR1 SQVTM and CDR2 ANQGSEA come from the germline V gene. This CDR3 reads CSVDRQGYNEQLF. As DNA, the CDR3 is TGCAGCGTTGATCGACAGGGGTACAATGAGCAGCTCTTC.